Following are 8 T cell receptor beta chains from one sample sequenced in a study of monozygotic twins with inflammatory bowel disease. TCRdb reworked the 5' RACE reads into one entry per CDR3 protein, no DNA. The ten most abundant clones cover approximately 2.3% of a sample with around 380,000 distinct CDR3 sequences. Material for sequencing was blood. These receptors came from a human donor with ulcerative colitis or Crohn's disease, or a healthy co-twin of an affected twin (not recorded which).

CDR3: CAAGSSYNEQFF. The chain carries TRBV11-2 and TRBJ2-1. The length of the CDR3 is 12 residues. From germline, CDR1 is SGHAT and CDR2 FQNNGV.

V gene TRBV7-9 combines with J gene TRBJ1-1; TCRdb's assignment of TRBD1 cannot be checked, as there is no DNA. The CDR3 has 12 residues. From germline, CDR1 is SEHNR and CDR2 FQNEAQ (reference sequence). CDR3 protein: CASSLTGLEAFF.

The gene calls are TRBV7-8 and TRBJ2-2; TCRdb selects TRBD2, and the lack of DNA leaves this call unchecked. The CDR3 is 16 amino acids. Looked up from germline, CDR1 is SGHVS and CDR2 is FQNEAQ. CDR3 in amino acids: CASSTRTSGIQGELFF.

The gene calls are TRBV7-6 and TRBJ2-7; the D gene TCRdb calls, TRBD1, cannot be checked with no DNA. Germline V CDR1 and CDR2: SGHVS, FNYEAQ. The CDR3 sequence is 15 residues long. Here the CDR3 reads CASTREAGEPYEQYF.

CDR3 residues: CASRLSGTKGYTF. This rearrangement joins TRBV28 to TRBJ1-2. In germline, CDR1 is MDHEN, CDR2 SYDVKM. The CDR3 length is 13 residues.

This chain connects TRBV4-1 to TRBJ1-2; the TCRdb call, TRBD1, lacks DNA for checking. CDR1 and CDR2 from the germline V gene are MGHRA and YSYEKL. The CDR3 is 15 residues long. This chain's CDR3 is CASSPGQTAGMGYTF.

The chain links TRBV5-5 to TRBJ2-7; TCRdb calls TRBD1, which cannot be checked without DNA. Germline CDR1 SGHKS, CDR2 YYEKEE (reference sequence). The CDR3 runs 15 residues. The CDR3 region is CASSRDRGFSYEQYF.

The CDR3: CAWSVRRNTGDEQYF. The V and J genes are TRBV30 and TRBJ2-7. Germline values: CDR1 GTSNPN, CDR2 SVGIG (reference sequence). The CDR3 is 15 residues long.